Presented here are 4 T cell receptor beta chains from one specimen sequenced in a study of response to subunit inactivated influenza vaccine. In TCRdb, the RT-PCR reads were re-called with MiXCR into one record per CDR3 protein. The sample records more than 700,000 distinct CDR3 sequences, 21% being singletons. The specimen was PBMCs from blood, collected 5 days after vaccination. These receptors all come from a man aged 45 to 65 who received an inactivated influenza vaccine.

This clonotype was seen only a few times. This chain connects TRBV7-2 to TRBJ1-2; a possible D gene is TRBD1 (5 bases). Germline V lookup: CDR1 SGHTA, CDR2 FQGNSA. This CDR3 is built from 14 residues. The V end was cut by 1 base, the J end by 4 bases, with 10 bases between. The CDR3 DNA reads as TGTGCCAGCAGCTTAGACGGGGCGGTCTATGGCTACACCTTC. This codes for CASSLDGAVYGYTF.

This clonotype has a handful of counts. This sequence joins TRBV7-9 and TRBJ2-3; maybe TRBD1 (5 bases). Germline CDR1 is SEHNR and CDR2 is FQNEAQ (reference sequence). This CDR3 is 14 amino acids long. Trimming pared 0 bases from V and 4 bases from J, leaving 8 bases between. CDR3: CASSLAIRADTQYF. In nucleotides, the CDR3 is TGTGCCAGCAGCTTAGCCATCAGGGCAGATACGCAGTATTTT.

The V call is TRBV14, the J call TRBJ2-1; unclear D gene. Trimming cost V 0 bases and J 9 bases, with 9 bases left between them. The CDR3 length is 13 residues. Looked up from germline, CDR1 is SGHDN and CDR2 is FVKESK. CDR3 in amino acids: CASSQDINGEQFF. The CDR3, as DNA: TGTGCCAGCAGCCAAGATATAAACGGTGAGCAGTTCTTC.

The genes are TRBV7-2 and TRBJ2-1; D may be TRBD2 (6 bases). Trimming removed 5 bases at V and 5 bases at J, with 13 bases between. CDR1 is SGHTA and CDR2 is FQGNSA in the germline V gene. This CDR3 has 14 residues. The CDR3 sequence: CASSISGRNNEQFF. CDR3 bases: TGTGCCAGCAGCATTAGCGGAAGGAACAATGAGCAGTTCTTC.